These 18 T cell receptor beta chains share one sample of origin, sequenced in a study of blood T cells in healthy people across ages. Next came a second PCR, run for about 7 to 12 cycles, which used a sample-barcoded 5' primer along with a J-beta primer mix. TCRdb independently ran MiXCR on the 5' RACE reads; one entry per CDR3 protein. Among approximately 830,000 distinct CDR3 sequences listed, approximately 59% were seen once. The specimen sequenced was blood. All receptors come from a man aged 25 to 40 in good health.

This clonotype was seen once. CDR3 nucleotides: TGCGCCAGCAGCCAATGGCAGCAAGAGACCCAGTACTTC. As protein: CASSQWQQETQYF. This sequence joins TRBV4-1 and TRBJ2-7; D remains ambiguous. The J call may be incorrect, as the DNA end agrees better with TRBJ2-5. CDR1 and CDR2 from the germline V gene are MGHRA and YSYEKL. This CDR3 region has 13 residues.

The chain employs TRBV20-1 and TRBJ1-2; tentatively, D is TRBD1 (6 bases). Between the trimmed V and J ends, which lost 0 bases and 8 bases, there was a span of 22 bases. CDR3 length: 16 amino acids. Germline V CDR1 and CDR2: DFQATT, SNEGSKA (reference sequence). CDR3 in amino acids: CSARDLGGGSRSGYTF. The CDR3, as DNA: TGCAGTGCTAGAGATCTGGGGGGGGGCTCCAGGAGCGGCTACACCTTC.

The chain's CDR3 is CASSFGLRETQYF. The CDR3 region has the DNA TGTGCCAGCAGTTTTGGGTTGAGGGAGACCCAGTACTTC. This chain uses TRBV28 with TRBJ2-5; D gene unclear. The CDR3 is 13 amino acids. Germline assignment: CDR1 MDHEN and CDR2 SYDVKM. V was trimmed by 3 bases and J by 5 bases, leaving 10 bases between them.

The chain employs TRBV24-1 and TRBJ2-7, with 8 bases identical to TRBD1. Germline lookup yields CDR1 KGHDR and CDR2 SFDVKD. Trimming at V came to 4 bases and at J to 4 bases, leaving 8 bases not matched to a gene. The CDR3 has 15 amino acids. The CDR3 region is CATSDSTGGLYEQYF. The CDR3 DNA sequence: TGTGCCACCAGTGACTCAACAGGGGGATTGTACGAGCAGTACTTC.

V usage is TRBV28 and J usage is TRBJ2-3; 8 bases are a match to TRBD1. From germline, CDR1 is MDHEN and CDR2 SYDVKM. V was clipped by 3 bases and J by 3 bases; unmatched bases: 5. This CDR3 comprises 15 residues. For the CDR3, the DNA is TGTGCCAGCAGTTTTAGGCAGGGGGCGACAGATACGCAGTATTTT. This encodes CASSFRQGATDTQYF.

J is TRBJ2-3 and V is TRBV20-1; 11 positions match TRBD2. This CDR3 contains 14 residues. The V gene end was trimmed by 4 bases and the J gene end by 2 bases; junction bases not matched to a gene: 2. Germline V gives CDR1 DFQATT, CDR2 SNEGSKA (reference sequence). The CDR3 region has the DNA TGCAGTGCTACGACTAGCGGGGACACAGATACGCAGTATTTT. Translating gives CSATTSGDTDTQYF.

The J gene is TRBJ1-4, the V gene TRBV29-1, with 8 nucleotides matching TRBD1. The trim removed 5 bases at V and 8 bases at J, leaving 7 bases unmatched. CDR3 length: 13 residues. Germline-derived CDR1 and CDR2 are SQVTM and ANQGSEA. The CDR3 nucleotides are TGCAGCGTTCAACAGGGGGGACGGGAAAAACTGTTTTTT. Translated: CSVQQGGREKLFF.

The chain recombines TRBV24-1 with TRBJ2-4, with TRBD1 as a possible D gene (6 bases). The J call is in doubt because the DNA end fits TRBJ2-7 better. The germline V gene has CDR1 KGHDR and CDR2 SFDVKD. The CDR3 runs 15 residues. Here the CDR3 DNA reads TGTGCCACCAGCGATACAGGGCGGCGGGCCTACGAGCAGTACTTC. It translates to CATSDTGRRAYEQYF.

V and J are TRBV5-1 and TRBJ1-1, with D uncertain. The germline gives CDR1 SGHRS, CDR2 YFSETQ. The CDR3 is 15 amino acids. The ends were cut back, 3 bases at V and 1 base at J, with 13 bases in the middle. The CDR3 spells CASSSSSVRNTEAFF. CDR3 in DNA: TGCGCCAGCAGCTCGTCCTCTGTCAGGAACACTGAAGCTTTCTTT.

The rearrangement uses TRBV7-3 and TRBJ2-1, with 9 bases matching TRBD2. CDR1 is SGHTA and CDR2 is FQGTGA in the germline V gene. This CDR3 has 16 amino acids. V shed 1 base, J shed 9 bases, and the junction held 10 bases outside the gene matches. DNA for the CDR3: TGTGCCAGCAGCTTAAACAGACTAGCGGCCACAACTGAGCAGTTCTTC. Encoded protein: CASSLNRLAATTEQFF. Together with reference TRBV7-3 and TRBJ2-1, the CDR3 gives the full variable domain: GAGVSQTPSNKVTEKGKYVELRCDPISGHTALYWYRQSLGQGPEFLIYFQGTGAADDSGLPNDRFFAVRPEGSVSTLKIQRTERGDSAVYLCASSLNRLAATTEQFFGPGTRLTVL.

The chain links TRBV18 to TRBJ1-6, with 8 nucleotides matching TRBD1. V lost 2 bases and J lost 11; bases outside the gene matches: 8. The CDR3 is made up of 15 amino acids. CDR1 is KGHSH, CDR2 LQKENI, per germline. CDR3 loop: CASSPESGGRTPLHF. DNA of the CDR3: TGTGCCAGCTCACCAGAGTCAGGGGGCAGGACACCCCTCCACTTT.

The CDR3 DNA follows: TGTGCTAGTGGTTCACGGACAGGGGGCGATACAGATACGCAGTATTTT. Residues: CASGSRTGGDTDTQYF. This rearrangement joins TRBV12-5 to TRBJ2-3, with 11 bases aligning to TRBD1. CDR1 is LGHNT, CDR2 FRNRAP, per germline. V trimming: 4 bases; J trimming: 3 bases; junction bases outside the gene matches: 6. The CDR3 has 16 residues.

J is TRBJ2-7 and V is TRBV6-2 or TRBV6-3, with D hard to call. The V and J ends lost 6 bases and 0 bases respectively, with 15 bases between them. The CDR3 runs 15 residues. Germline V gene data show CDR1 as MNHEY and CDR2 as SVGEGT. The CDR3 loop reads CASSSLGSDSYEQYF. CDR3 coding DNA: TGTGCCAGCAGCTCTCTAGGGTCAGACTCCTACGAGCAGTACTTC.

Concerning this clonotype: One base away lies a much larger clone, so this may be a sequencing read error. The chain carries TRBV7-3 and TRBJ2-1; D may be TRBD1 (6 bases). The end of the DNA is better explained by TRBJ2-7, so the J call may be wrong. CDR1 is SGHTA, CDR2 FQGTGA, per germline. This CDR3 is 18 amino acids long. In DNA form, the CDR3 reads TGTGCCAGCAGCTCCCCTGGGGCAGGGGTAAGCTCCTACAATGAGCAGTACTTC. This codes for CASSSPGAGVSSYNEQYF.

The rearrangement links TRBV7-9 to TRBJ1-4; the D is unclear. Trimming cost V 5 bases and J 2 bases, with 15 bases left between them. Germline CDR1 reads SEHNR; CDR2 reads FQNEAQ (reference sequence). There are 16 residues in the CDR3. The CDR3 sequence is CASSLYLAGTNEKLFF. CDR3 nucleotides: TGTGCCAGCAGCCTGTATCTAGCGGGTACTAATGAAAAACTGTTTTTT.

The chain combines TRBV27 with TRBJ1-2; D is possibly TRBD1 (6 bases). Trimming pared 2 bases from V and 8 bases from J, leaving 15 bases between. CDR1 is MNHEY and CDR2 is SMNVEV in the germline V gene (reference sequence). The CDR3 consists of 14 residues. The CDR3 nucleotides read TGTGCCAGCAGTTTAGGAGCGGGGGCGCTCGGCTACACCTTC. It yields the protein CASSLGAGALGYTF.

The chain links TRBV20-1 to TRBJ1-2; 7 bases line up with TRBD1. V trimming: 0 bases; J trimming: 4 bases; junction bases outside the gene matches: 5. The CDR3 is made up of 14 amino acids. Germline assignment: CDR1 DFQATT and CDR2 SNEGSKA (reference sequence). CDR3 DNA sequence: TGCAGTGCTAGAGATCAGGGGGTCGGCTATGGCTACACCTTC. Translating it yields CSARDQGVGYGYTF.

V usage is TRBV9 and J usage is TRBJ2-4, with 7 nucleotides matching TRBD2. The J call may be mistaken, given a closer DNA end match to TRBJ2-7. Germline V gene data show CDR1 as SGDLS and CDR2 as YYNGEE. This CDR3 contains 13 residues. Here the CDR3 reads CASSPWGGSEQYF. CDR3 sequence (DNA): TGTGCCAGCAGCCCCTGGGGGGGGTCCGAGCAGTACTTC.